The 5 T cell receptor beta chains presented below share a single source sample, sequenced in a study of blood T cell repertoires in COVID-19. Assay used: immunoSEQ multiplex PCR; TCRdb lists only in-frame clones, some missing. This table holds some 130,000 clones, around 73% found once. Sequencing used peripheral blood. Every receptor here comes from a man aged 60 to 75 who had recovered from COVID-19.

This clone has a single count. The chain has TRBV5-1 and TRBJ2-2; possibly TRBD1 for D (6 bases). Per germline, CDR1 SGHRS and CDR2 YFSETQ. The V gene lost 4 bases and the J gene lost 5 bases, with 15 bases spanning the gap. The CDR3 runs 15 residues. CDR3 in amino acids: CASSTAGTRTGELFF. DNA of the CDR3: TGCGCCAGCAGCACCGCCGGGACAAGGACCGGGGAGCTGTTTTTT.

The J gene is TRBJ1-2, the V gene TRBV19, with D maybe TRBD1 (6 bases). V lost 6 bases to trimming and J lost 0 bases, with 17 bases between them. Germline values: CDR1 LNHDA, CDR2 SQIVND (reference sequence). This CDR3 has 16 amino acids. As DNA, the CDR3 is TGTGCCAGTAGCGCAAAGGGAGGGGGAGCTAACTATGGCTACACCTTC. This codes for CASSAKGGGANYGYTF.

The V call is TRBV29-1, the J call TRBJ2-7; D may be TRBD1 or TRBD2 (5 bases each). The V gene's germline CDR1 is SQVTM and CDR2 ANQGSEA. Trimming took 7 bases from V and 7 from J, leaving 17 bases between them. CDR3 length equals 12 residues. CDR3 nucleotide sequence: TGCAGCGCGGGGCTCTTCCTAGGAGAGCAGTACTTC. Translating gives CSAGLFLGEQYF.

This chain links TRBV6-5 with TRBJ1-1; tentatively, D is TRBD1 (5 bases). CDR1 and CDR2 from the germline V gene are MNHEY and SVGAGI. The V gene lost 7 bases and the J gene lost 4 bases, with 13 bases spanning the gap. CDR3 length: 13 residues. CDR3 residues: CASIIAGGTEAFF. The CDR3 DNA sequence: TGTGCCAGCATCATCGCCGGGGGCACTGAAGCTTTCTTT.

The chain joins TRBV6-5 to TRBJ1-6, with TRBD1 matching 7 bases. The CDR3 runs to 15 residues. CDR1 and CDR2 (germline): MNHEY, SVGAGI. V shed 4 bases, J shed 10 bases, and the junction held 10 bases outside the gene matches. CDR3: CASSFDRDWRSPLHF. DNA of the CDR3: TGTGCCAGCAGTTTTGACAGGGACTGGAGATCACCCCTCCACTTT.